The T cell receptor beta chain described here comes from a study of blood T cells in healthy people across ages. Study findings and constraints: Donors of long life had a larger count of naive CD4+ cells and greater diversity than aged donors.

This CDR3 region has 14 residues. The ends were cut back, 1 base at V and 5 bases at J, with 14 bases in the middle. Germline V gene lookup returns CDR1 SQVTM and CDR2 ANQGSEA. Next came a second PCR, run for about 6 to 12 cycles, which used a sample-barcoded 5' primer along with a J-beta primer mix. TCRdb processed the 5' RACE reads anew with MiXCR; each CDR3 protein has one entry. This sample yields more than 650,000 distinct CDR3 sequences, of which 50% to 65% are seen a single time; roughly 40% belongs to the top ten. Turning to this clonotype: The antigen remains undetermined.

The V gene is TRBV29-1, the J gene TRBJ1-2; D not resolved. This receptor was taken from a man older than 75 in good health. Sample: blood. This CDR3 reads CSVEGGGRTYGYTF. For the CDR3, the DNA is TGCAGCGTTGAAGGGGGAGGACGCACGTATGGCTACACCTTC.